These 30 T cell receptor beta chains came from one sample sequenced in a study of control samples from healthy donors and cancer patients. The data were produced by immunoSEQ multiplex PCR, yet TCRdb's version contains in-frame clones alone and is incomplete. The data contain 100,000 or so clones, around 82% of them singletons. Sequences were obtained from blood. The receptors were sampled from a woman in her forties or fifties in good health.

The chain links TRBV19 to TRBJ1-4; D not certain. The length of the CDR3 is 13 residues. V lost 9 bases, J lost 3 bases, and 11 bases lay in between. Germline V gives CDR1 LNHDA, CDR2 SQIVND (reference sequence). The CDR3 DNA is TGTGCCAGCTGGGAGAGCGCTAATGAAAAACTGTTTTTT. It yields the protein CASWESANEKLFF.

This clone appeared once. The chain uses TRBV6-4 and TRBJ1-1; weak D call: TRBD1 (5 bases). CDR3 length equals 14 residues. V was trimmed by 4 bases and J by 3 bases, leaving 12 bases between them. From germline, CDR1 is MRHNA and CDR2 SNTAGT. CDR3 sequence reads: CASSVGQGHTEAFF. CDR3 DNA: TGTGCCAGCAGTGTCGGGCAGGGTCACACTGAAGCTTTCTTT.

This clone is a singleton in its sample. This chain uses TRBV5-4 with TRBJ2-5; D is tentatively TRBD1 or TRBD2 (6 bases each). The CDR3 extends over 14 amino acids. Deletions cut 0 bases from V and 4 bases from J, with 10 bases between. CDR1 and CDR2 from the germline V gene are SGHNT and YYREEE (reference sequence). The DNA of the CDR3 is TGTGCCAGCAGCTTGGTGGGGGGCGCAGAGACCCAGTACTTC. It encodes CASSLVGGAETQYF.

The CDR3 bases are TGTGCCAGCAGCGAGGGGCTCTCTAACTATGGCTACACCTTC. Its translation is CASSEGLSNYGYTF. The chain uses TRBV9 and TRBJ1-2; maybe TRBD1 (5 bases). The CDR3 extends over 14 amino acids. The V gene's germline CDR1 is SGDLS and CDR2 YYNGEE. The ends were cut back, 3 bases at V and 0 bases at J, with 9 bases in the middle.

The chain is built from TRBV19 and TRBJ2-5; D is perhaps TRBD1 (6 bases). V was trimmed by 8 bases and J by 5 bases, leaving 15 bases between them. Germline lookup yields CDR1 LNHDA and CDR2 SQIVND (reference sequence). This CDR3 is built from 13 residues. Here the CDR3 DNA reads TGTGCCAGTTGCCCTACAGGGCACGAGACCCAGTACTTC. It codes for CASCPTGHETQYF.

The V gene is TRBV5-5, the J gene TRBJ1-1; a weak D match, TRBD1 (6 bases). CDR1 is SGHKS and CDR2 is YYEKEE in the germline V gene (reference sequence). This CDR3 comprises 15 residues. Trimming removed 2 bases at V and 6 bases at J, with 17 bases between. The CDR3 region is CASSLPGGFGSEAFF. CDR3 DNA: TGTGCCAGCAGCTTACCCGGGGGCTTTGGGTCTGAAGCTTTCTTT.

The chain recombines TRBV3-1 (or the pseudogene TRBV3-2) with TRBJ2-3, with 7 bases aligning to TRBD2. CDR3 length: 15 residues. CDR1 is LGHDT and CDR2 is YNNKEL in the germline V gene (reference sequence). The ends lost 4 bases at V and 1 base at J; junction bases unmatched: 5. CDR3 loop: CASSPRAGGTDTQYF. The CDR3 bases are TGTGCCAGCAGCCCGCGCGCGGGAGGCACAGATACGCAGTATTTT.

This chain connects TRBV6-4 to TRBJ2-1; TRBD1 aligns across 9 bases. Trimming at V came to 8 bases and at J to 6 bases, leaving 11 bases not matched to a gene. The CDR3 is made up of 15 amino acids. Germline V gives CDR1 MRHNA, CDR2 SNTAGT. CDR3 sequence reads: CASQPDRGNSNEQFF. The CDR3 DNA reads as TGTGCCAGCCAGCCCGACAGGGGGAACAGCAATGAGCAGTTCTTC.

This clone was detected a few times. This sequence joins TRBV6-6 and TRBJ1-4; TRBD1 might be the D (5 bases). The CDR3 spans 12 residues. V was cut by 10 bases and J by 7 bases, with 13 bases left in between. Germline CDR1 reads MNHNY; CDR2 reads SVGAGI (reference sequence). CDR3 in amino acids: CATRDEGEKLFF. DNA of the CDR3: TGTGCCACCCGGGACGAGGGTGAAAAACTGTTTTTT.

This clone has a handful of counts. The chain links TRBV29-1 to TRBJ1-1; no definite D call. Trimming stripped 7 bases from V and 7 bases from J, with 16 bases between. Germline V lookup: CDR1 SQVTM, CDR2 ANQGSEA. CDR3 length: 12 amino acids. CDR3 loop: CSGGFLQGEAFF. The CDR3 DNA reads as TGCAGCGGGGGATTCCTACAAGGTGAAGCTTTCTTT.

J is TRBJ2-3 and V is TRBV19; TRBD2 aligns across 8 bases. This CDR3 is 15 amino acids long. Germline V gene lookup returns CDR1 LNHDA and CDR2 SQIVND (reference sequence). V lost 1 base, J lost 3 bases, and 3 bases stayed unmatched. CDR3 amino acids: CASSIGTGGTDTQYF. DNA for the CDR3: TGTGCCAGTAGTATAGGTACGGGGGGGACAGATACGCAGTATTTT.

V gene TRBV15 combines with J gene TRBJ2-5, with D unclear. The ends were cut back, 1 base at V and 3 bases at J, with 9 bases in the middle. The CDR3 is 14 residues long. Germline V gene sequence: CDR1 LNHNV, CDR2 YYDKDF (reference sequence). In nucleotides, the CDR3 is TGTGCCACCAGCAGAGGAGGTGAAGAAGAGACCCAGTACTTC. Translating it yields CATSRGGEEETQYF.

The gene calls are TRBV3-1 (or the pseudogene TRBV3-2) and TRBJ1-5; D might be TRBD1 (5 bases). Trimming left V 1 base short and J 9 bases short, with 13 bases between. CDR3 length equals 14 residues. CDR1 is LGHDT and CDR2 is YNNKEL in the germline V gene (reference sequence). The CDR3 loop is CASSQASSGGPQHF. For the CDR3, the DNA is TGTGCCAGCAGCCAAGCGTCTTCGGGGGGGCCCCAGCATTTT.

The rearrangement joins TRBV6-1 to TRBJ2-3; D gene ambiguous. The germline V and J ends were trimmed by 0 bases and 3 bases, with 4 bases remaining between them. Looked up from germline, CDR1 is MNHNS and CDR2 is SASEGT. The CDR3 is 13 amino acids. CDR3 nucleotides: TGTGCCAGCAGTGAAGCTAAGACAGATACGCAGTATTTT. Translation gives CASSEAKTDTQYF.

This clone came up a few times. The rearrangement uses TRBV5-1 and TRBJ2-7; TRBD2 agrees at 7 bases. This CDR3 spans 14 amino acids. Trimming removed 2 bases from V and 5 bases from J; junction bases left unmatched: 7. Looked up from germline, CDR1 is SGHRS and CDR2 is YFSETQ. CDR3 sequence: CASSFVGRLDEQYF. In nucleotides, the CDR3 is TGCGCCAGCAGCTTTGTCGGGAGGCTGGACGAGCAGTACTTC. Using reference TRBV5-1 and TRBJ2-7 for the parts outside the CDR3, the full variable domain is KAGVTQTPRYLIKTRGQQVTLSCSPISGHRSVSWYQQTPGQGLQFLFEYFSETQRNKGNFPGRFSGRQFSNSRSEMNVSTLELGDSALYLCASSFVGRLDEQYFGPGTRLTVT.

This clone has only a few counts. This rearrangement joins TRBV5-4 to TRBJ1-3, with D possibly TRBD1 on 5 matching bases. Germline V CDR1 and CDR2: SGHNT, YYREEE (reference sequence). Trimming left V 0 bases short and J 4 bases short, with 11 bases between. The CDR3 length is 15 residues. This chain's CDR3 is CASSLAGGYGNTIYF. CDR3 coding DNA: TGTGCCAGCAGCTTGGCGGGGGGTTACGGAAACACCATATATTTT. Looking up the rest from reference TRBV5-4 and TRBJ1-3 gives the full variable domain: ETGVTQSPTHLIKTRGQQVTLRCSSQSGHNTVSWYQQALGQGPQFIFQYYREEENGRGNFPPRFSGLQFPNYSSELNVNALELDDSALYLCASSLAGGYGNTIYFGEGSWLTVV.

Concerning this clone: This same CDR3 is encoded by further DNA sequences in the sample. The rearrangement joins TRBV11-2 to TRBJ1-2; tentative D call: TRBD1 (6 bases). Germline-derived CDR1 and CDR2 are SGHAT and FQNNGV. Trimming removed 4 bases from V and 12 bases from J, with 21 bases in between. This CDR3 spans 14 amino acids. The chain's CDR3 is CASSSAGGQGVHTF. For the CDR3, the DNA is TGTGCCAGCAGCTCGGCGGGGGGCCAGGGCGTACACACCTTC.

The chain couples TRBV12-3 or TRBV12-4 to TRBJ1-1, with no clear D. Trimming left V 4 bases short and J 4 bases short, with 10 bases between. The CDR3 has 13 amino acids. The CDR3 coding sequence is TGTGCCAGCAGTTCCGGCCCGGCCACTGAAGCTTTCTTT. This sequence encodes CASSSGPATEAFF.

This sequence joins TRBV10-3 and TRBJ2-6, with no clear D. V dropped 3 bases and J dropped 3 bases, with 6 bases sitting between them. Germline V gene data show CDR1 as ENHRY and CDR2 as SYGVKD. The CDR3 is made up of 14 amino acids. CDR3 nucleotides: TGTGCCATCAGTGAAGTTGGTGGGGCCAACGTCCTGACTTTC. The encoded protein is CAISEVGGANVLTF.

This clone showed up just once. V gene TRBV27 combines with J gene TRBJ2-1; 10 nucleotides line up with TRBD1. The V gene end was trimmed by 6 bases and the J gene end by 10 bases; junction bases not matched to a gene: 6. The CDR3 runs 13 residues. From germline, CDR1 is MNHEY and CDR2 SMNVEV (reference sequence). The CDR3 sequence: CASRRTGGREQFF. The CDR3 nucleotides read TGTGCCAGCAGGAGGACAGGGGGGCGGGAGCAGTTCTTC.

V and J are TRBV28 and TRBJ1-2; D is perhaps TRBD1 (6 bases). V was cut by 5 bases and J by 4 bases, with 14 bases left in between. The length of the CDR3 is 14 residues. Germline CDR1 is MDHEN and CDR2 is SYDVKM. CDR3 nucleotide sequence: TGTGCCAGCAGTACCCAGGGGCCCGGCTATGGCTACACCTTC. Amino acids: CASSTQGPGYGYTF.

This clone was picked up one time. This rearrangement joins TRBV12-3 or TRBV12-4 to TRBJ2-7, with D perhaps matching TRBD1 (6 bases). The V end was cut by 10 bases, the J end by 6 bases, with 19 bases between. The CDR3 spans 13 residues. The CDR3 DNA sequence: TGTGCCACGTCCTTTACAGGGTCACGCGAGCAGTACTTC. Its protein product is CATSFTGSREQYF.

This clone occurred a few times. The V call is TRBV7-9, the J call TRBJ2-7; D tentatively fits TRBD1 or TRBD2 (7 bases each). The length of the CDR3 is 14 residues. Germline CDR1 is SEHNR and CDR2 is FQNEAQ (reference sequence). The V and J ends lost 5 bases and 7 bases respectively, with 18 bases between them. The CDR3 nucleotides read TGTGCCAGCAGCCCAGGGGGGGCTAGTAGGGAGCAGTACTTC. Protein sequence: CASSPGGASREQYF.

V and J are TRBV2 and TRBJ2-1; 9 bases are shared with TRBD2. The CDR3 runs 16 residues. Per germline, CDR1 SNHLY and CDR2 FYNNEI. J was trimmed by 1 base and V by 2 bases; bases with no gene match: 3. CDR3 nucleotide sequence: TGTGCCAGCAGTGAATTAGCGGGGGTGTCCTACAATGAGCAGTTCTTC. This codes for CASSELAGVSYNEQFF. The full variable domain, rest sourced from reference TRBV2 and TRBJ2-1, is EPEVTQTPSHQVTQMGQEVILRCVPISNHLYFYWYRQILGQKVEFLVSFYNNEISEKSEIFDDQFSVERPDGSNFTLKIRSTKLEDSAMYFCASSELAGVSYNEQFFGPGTRLTVL.

This rearrangement joins TRBV5-1 to TRBJ2-1; TRBD2 agrees at 10 bases. Germline lookup yields CDR1 SGHRS and CDR2 YFSETQ. The V and J ends lost 0 bases and 6 bases, in that order; junction bases with no gene match: 6. The CDR3 runs 16 residues. This chain's CDR3 is CASSLAVAGGPNEQFF. DNA of the CDR3: TGCGCCAGCAGCTTGGCAGTAGCGGGGGGACCCAATGAGCAGTTCTTC.

The gene calls are TRBV20-1 and TRBJ2-3, with D unresolved. This CDR3 has 11 amino acids. In germline, CDR1 is DFQATT, CDR2 SNEGSKA (reference sequence). V shed 5 bases and J shed 2 bases, with 5 bases lying between them. Here the CDR3 reads CSARVTDTQYF. DNA for the CDR3: TGCAGTGCTCGGGTCACAGATACGCAGTATTTT.

This chain joins TRBV6-6 and TRBJ1-5; D is possibly TRBD1 (5 bases). Between the trimmed V and J ends, which lost 7 bases and 4 bases, there was a span of 17 bases. Germline CDR1 reads MNHNY; CDR2 reads SVGAGI (reference sequence). This CDR3 spans 15 amino acids. The CDR3, as DNA: TGTGCCAGCAAGCCCCGGGACGTCCAGAATCAGCCCCAGCATTTT. Encoded protein: CASKPRDVQNQPQHF.

This clone has a handful of counts. The V gene is TRBV28, the J gene TRBJ1-2, with D possibly matching TRBD1 (6 bases). V lost 2 bases, J lost 6 bases, and 10 bases lay in between. CDR1 and CDR2 (germline): MDHEN, SYDVKM. There are 13 residues in the CDR3. Written as DNA, the CDR3 is TGTGCCAGCAGTTTAAGCAGGGGAGATGGCTACACCTTC. Translating it yields CASSLSRGDGYTF.

This chain's CDR3 is CATSDSGGSYEQYF. The CDR3 nucleotides are TGTGCCACCAGTGATAGCGGGGGATCCTACGAGCAGTACTTC. The gene calls are TRBV24-1 and TRBJ2-7; 8 bases are a match to TRBD2. Germline CDR1 KGHDR, CDR2 SFDVKD. The CDR3 is 14 residues long. The trim removed 3 bases at V and 1 base at J, leaving 1 base unmatched.

This clone was seen a single time. The CDR3 DNA reads TGTGCCAGCAGCTTAAGCTCTGACTATGGCTACACCTTC. The encoded protein is CASSLSSDYGYTF. The V and J genes are TRBV7-9 and TRBJ1-2; D gene uncertain. This CDR3 has 13 amino acids. V was cut by 2 bases and J by 3 bases, with 7 bases left in between. Looked up from germline, CDR1 is SEHNR and CDR2 is FQNEAQ (reference sequence). The full variable domain, rest sourced from reference TRBV7-9 and TRBJ1-2, is DTGVSQNPRHKITKRGQNVTFRCDPISEHNRLYWYRQTLGQGPEFLTYFQNEAQLEKSRLLSDRFSAERPKGSFSTLEIQRTEQGDSAMYLCASSLSSDYGYTFGSGTRLTVV.